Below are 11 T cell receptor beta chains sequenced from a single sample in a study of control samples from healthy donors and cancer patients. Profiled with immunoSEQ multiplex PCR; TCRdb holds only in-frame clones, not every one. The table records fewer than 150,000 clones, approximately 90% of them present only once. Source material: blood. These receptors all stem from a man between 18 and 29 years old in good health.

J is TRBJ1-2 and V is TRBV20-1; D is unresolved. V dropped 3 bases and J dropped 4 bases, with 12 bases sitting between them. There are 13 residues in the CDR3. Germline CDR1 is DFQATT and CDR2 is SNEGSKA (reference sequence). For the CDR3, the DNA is TGCAGTGCTAGTCGTATTCAGGTCTATGGCTACACCTTC. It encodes CSASRIQVYGYTF.

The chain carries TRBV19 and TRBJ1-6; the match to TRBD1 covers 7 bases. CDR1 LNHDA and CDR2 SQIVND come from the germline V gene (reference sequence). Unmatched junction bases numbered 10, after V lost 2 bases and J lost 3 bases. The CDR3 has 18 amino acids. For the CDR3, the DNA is TGTGCCAGTAGTATAAAGAGGGGACAGTCGATCTATAATTCACCCCTCCACTTT. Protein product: CASSIKRGQSIYNSPLHF.

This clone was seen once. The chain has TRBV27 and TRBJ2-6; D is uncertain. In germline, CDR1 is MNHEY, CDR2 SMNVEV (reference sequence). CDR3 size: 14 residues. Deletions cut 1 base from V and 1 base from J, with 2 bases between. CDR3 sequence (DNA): TGTGCCAGCAGTTTATTTTCTGGGGCCAACGTCCTGACTTTC. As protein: CASSLFSGANVLTF. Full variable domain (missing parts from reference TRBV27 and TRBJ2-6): EAQVTQNPRYLITVTGKKLTVTCSQNMNHEYMSWYRQDPGLGLRQIYYSMNVEVTDKGDVPEGYKVSRKEKRNFPLILESPSPNQTSLYFCASSLFSGANVLTFGAGSRLTVL.

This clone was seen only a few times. The CDR3 DNA sequence: TGTGCCAGCAGTGGGGGAGCGGGGGGGCCGGATACGCAGTATTTT. This encodes CASSGGAGGPDTQYF. The chain has TRBV6-4 and TRBJ2-3; 10 positions match TRBD2. CDR1 and CDR2 (germline): MRHNA, SNTAGT. V shed 4 bases, J shed 6 bases, and the junction held 7 bases outside the gene matches. The CDR3 is 15 residues long.

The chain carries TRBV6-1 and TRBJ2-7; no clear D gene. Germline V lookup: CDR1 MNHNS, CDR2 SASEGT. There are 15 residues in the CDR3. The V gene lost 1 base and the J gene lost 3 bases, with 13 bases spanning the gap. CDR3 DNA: TGTGCCAGCAGTGAAGGGTATGGGTTAAGCTACGAGCAGTACTTC. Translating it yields CASSEGYGLSYEQYF.

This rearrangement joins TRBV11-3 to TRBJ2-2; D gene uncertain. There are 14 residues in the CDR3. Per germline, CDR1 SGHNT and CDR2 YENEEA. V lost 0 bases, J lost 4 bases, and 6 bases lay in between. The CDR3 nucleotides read TGTGCCAGCAGCTTAGATTACACCACCGGGGAGCTGTTTTTT. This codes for CASSLDYTTGELFF.

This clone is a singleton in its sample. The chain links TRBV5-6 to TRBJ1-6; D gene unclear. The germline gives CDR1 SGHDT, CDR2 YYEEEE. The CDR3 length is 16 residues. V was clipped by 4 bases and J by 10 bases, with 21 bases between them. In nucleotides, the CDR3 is TGTGCCAGCAGCGGGTGGATGTTGGCAGCGTCGTCACCCCTCCACTTT. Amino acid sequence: CASSGWMLAASSPLHF.

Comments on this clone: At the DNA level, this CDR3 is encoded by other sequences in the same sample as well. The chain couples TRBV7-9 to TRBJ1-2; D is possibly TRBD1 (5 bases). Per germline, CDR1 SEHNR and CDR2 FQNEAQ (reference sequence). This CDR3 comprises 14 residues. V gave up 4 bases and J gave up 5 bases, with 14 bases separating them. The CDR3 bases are TGTGCCAGCAGCTCCCCCGGGACGGTATATGGCTACACCTTC. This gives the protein CASSSPGTVYGYTF.

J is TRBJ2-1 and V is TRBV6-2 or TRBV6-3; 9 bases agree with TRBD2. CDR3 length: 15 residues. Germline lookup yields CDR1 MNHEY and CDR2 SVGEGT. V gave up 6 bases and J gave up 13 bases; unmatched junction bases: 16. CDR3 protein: CASSSPHGTSRLQFF. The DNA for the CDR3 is TGTGCCAGCAGCTCTCCCCACGGGACTAGCCGTCTACAGTTCTTC.

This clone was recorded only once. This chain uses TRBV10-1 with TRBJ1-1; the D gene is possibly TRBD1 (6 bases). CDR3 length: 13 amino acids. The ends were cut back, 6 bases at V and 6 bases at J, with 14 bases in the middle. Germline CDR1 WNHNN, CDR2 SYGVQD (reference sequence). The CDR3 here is CASSEGQFSEAFF. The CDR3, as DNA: TGCGCCAGCAGCGAAGGACAGTTCTCTGAAGCTTTCTTT.

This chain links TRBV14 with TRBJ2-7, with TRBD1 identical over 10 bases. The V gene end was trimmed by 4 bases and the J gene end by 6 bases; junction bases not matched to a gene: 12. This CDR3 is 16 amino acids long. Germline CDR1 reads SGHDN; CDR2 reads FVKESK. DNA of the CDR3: TGTGCCAGCAGCCGAACCCCGGGACAGGGGTTGCGCGAGCAGTACTTC. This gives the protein CASSRTPGQGLREQYF.